This passage covers 20 T cell receptor beta chains from one sample sequenced in a study of molecular identifiers for immune sequencing clone quantification. From the PCR reads, TCRdb called clonotypes with MiXCR, one entry per CDR3 protein. Here the sample spans about 640,000 distinct CDR3 sequences, around 20% being singletons. Material: naive CD8+ T cells from blood, with Jurkat cell RNA spiked in. Specified subset: FACS-sorted CD8+CD4-CCR7+CD45RA+ naive T cells. The source of these receptors is a human donor in good health. Some libraries in this study had Jurkat cell RNA spiked in.

This clonotype was counted a few times. The rearrangement uses TRBV4-3 and TRBJ2-1; D call uncertain. The V and J ends lost 0 bases and 2 bases respectively, with 8 bases between them. The CDR3 consists of 15 residues. Looked up from germline, CDR1 is LGHNA and CDR2 is YSLEER. CDR3 DNA sequence: TGCGCCAGCAGCCAAGACCGACCTGCCTACAATGAGCAGTTCTTC. The encoded protein is CASSQDRPAYNEQFF.

In this sample, this clonotype turned up many times. This chain joins TRBV28 and TRBJ2-3; D is possibly TRBD2 (5 bases). The CDR3 totals 16 residues. Germline V gives CDR1 MDHEN, CDR2 SYDVKM. Trimming removed 5 bases at V and 4 bases at J, with 19 bases between. DNA for the CDR3: TGTGCCAGCAGTATCCTGGGTGCGGGTGGGGCAGATACGCAGTATTTT. Its protein is CASSILGAGGADTQYF. The full variable domain, completed using reference TRBV28 and TRBJ2-3, is DVKVTQSSRYLVKRTGEKVFLECVQDMDHENMFWYRQDPGLGLRLIYFSYDVKMKEKGDIPEGYSVSREKKERFSLILESASTNQTSMYLCASSILGAGGADTQYFGPGTRLTVL.

J is TRBJ2-5 and V is TRBV27; 10 positions agree with TRBD2. The J segment lost 0 bases and the V segment lost 6 bases, leaving 7 bases of the junction unmatched. The germline V gene has CDR1 MNHEY and CDR2 SMNVEV (reference sequence). The CDR3 loop spans 16 amino acids. The CDR3 is CASSRSTSGYQETQYF. The CDR3 nucleotides read TGTGCCAGCAGCCGGTCGACTAGCGGGTACCAAGAGACCCAGTACTTC.

The table lists this clonotype with many counts. The rearrangement uses TRBV7-9 and TRBJ1-5; 8 nucleotides line up with TRBD1. This CDR3 contains 14 residues. The V and J ends lost 5 bases and 7 bases, in that order; junction bases with no gene match: 7. Per germline, CDR1 SEHNR and CDR2 FQNEAQ (reference sequence). CDR3 in DNA: TGTGCCAGCAGCGATGGGACAGGACAACAGCCCCAGCATTTT. Translating gives CASSDGTGQQPQHF. Filled out from reference TRBV7-9 and TRBJ1-5, the complete variable domain reads DTGVSQNPRHKITKRGQNVTFRCDPISEHNRLYWYRQTLGQGPEFLTYFQNEAQLEKSRLLSDRFSAERPKGSFSTLEIQRTEQGDSAMYLCASSDGTGQQPQHFGDGTRLSIL.

This clonotype was recorded many times. The chain is built from TRBV20-1 and TRBJ2-3, with TRBD1 matching 9 bases. The junction had 7 bases not matched to a gene; V was cut back by 3 bases and J by 3 bases. Germline loops: CDR1 DFQATT, CDR2 SNEGSKA (reference sequence). The CDR3 extends over 15 amino acids. CDR3 nucleotides: TGCAGTGCTAGGACGTGGGACAGGGTGACAGATACGCAGTATTTT. Translation gives CSARTWDRVTDTQYF.

Points on this clonotype: A much larger clone is a single base away; this may be a read error. Because it lacks the conserved phenylalanine or tryptophan at the end, this CDR3 is likely a read error. The V and J genes are TRBV2 and TRBJ2-7; 8 bases align to TRBD1. V was clipped by 8 bases and J by 2 bases; unmatched bases: 11. Germline CDR1 SNHLY, CDR2 FYNNEI. CDR3 length equals 15 residues. CDR3 sequence (DNA): TGTGCCAGCCTGGGCCCCCGGACAGGGACCTACGAGCAGTACCTC. This codes for CASLGPRTGTYEQYL.

In its sample, this clonotype was seen many times. The chain recombines TRBV20-1 with TRBJ2-5; 7 bases map to TRBD2. V lost 3 bases to trimming and J lost 1 base; unmatched junction nucleotides: 14. This CDR3 contains 17 residues. CDR1 and CDR2 (germline): DFQATT, SNEGSKA (reference sequence). This chain's CDR3 is CSASFRRAGLGQETQYF. The DNA of the CDR3 is TGCAGTGCTAGCTTCAGGCGAGCTGGACTAGGCCAAGAGACCCAGTACTTC.

This clonotype was counted ten times or more. This chain uses TRBV27 with TRBJ2-5, with 10 bases aligning to TRBD1. CDR1 MNHEY and CDR2 SMNVEV come from the germline V gene (reference sequence). This CDR3 has 15 amino acids. With V trimmed by 4 bases and J by 1 base, 3 bases remained unmatched. CDR3 amino acids: CASSSGTGVQETQYF. In DNA form, the CDR3 reads TGTGCCAGCAGTTCCGGGACAGGGGTCCAAGAGACCCAGTACTTC.

This clonotype was detected only a few times. The chain joins TRBV7-9 to TRBJ1-2; unclear D gene. The CDR3 has 14 amino acids. V lost 5 bases to trimming and J lost 6 bases, with 16 bases between them. CDR1 and CDR2 from the germline V gene are SEHNR and FQNEAQ (reference sequence). This CDR3 is CASSPEGGFHGYTF. The CDR3, as DNA: TGTGCCAGCAGCCCAGAGGGCGGCTTCCATGGCTACACCTTC.

The chain carries TRBV4-3 and TRBJ2-7, with D possibly being TRBD1 (5 bases). The length of the CDR3 is 18 residues. V gave up 0 bases and J gave up 4 bases, with 22 bases separating them. Germline V gene sequence: CDR1 LGHNA, CDR2 YSLEER. CDR3 DNA sequence: TGCGCCAGCAGCCAAGAAACCGGAGACAGTATAGGGATTTACGAGCAGTACTTC. Translated: CASSQETGDSIGIYEQYF.

In this sample, this clonotype turned up many times. The chain joins TRBV6-6 to TRBJ1-1, with D tentatively TRBD1 (5 bases). The CDR3 is made up of 15 amino acids. The V gene lost 7 bases and the J gene lost 5 bases, with 20 bases spanning the gap. Germline assignment: CDR1 MNHNY and CDR2 SVGAGI (reference sequence). As DNA, the CDR3 is TGTGCCAGCACTCCCACTCGCGGGCAGGGAACTGAAGCTTTCTTT. Its protein is CASTPTRGQGTEAFF.

With respect to this clonotype: A read error may explain this, as a much larger clone is one base away. The genes are TRBV20-1 and TRBJ2-7; possibly TRBD1 or TRBD2 for D (5 bases each). V was pared by 3 bases and J by 6 bases, with 18 bases between. Germline CDR1 is DFQATT and CDR2 is SNEGSKA (reference sequence). The CDR3 runs to 14 residues. This CDR3 reads CSASAPGRTSEQYF. CDR3 DNA: TGCAGTGCTAGCGCCCCGGGACGGACCTCCGAGCAGTACTTC.

The chain couples TRBV13 to TRBJ2-5; D may correspond to TRBD1 or TRBD2 (5 bases each). The germline gives CDR1 PRHDT, CDR2 FYEKMQ (reference sequence). The CDR3 has 15 residues. V lost 1 base and J 5 bases, leaving 14 bases between the germline ends. The DNA of the CDR3 is TGTGCCAGCAGCTTAGCAGAGGGGTTGGGTGAGACCCAGTACTTC. Translating it yields CASSLAEGLGETQYF.

This clonotype was found many times. The CDR3 region has the DNA TGTGCCAGTAGTATAGTGGGGGGCCAAGAGACCCAGTACTTC. Translation gives CASSIVGGQETQYF. V and J are TRBV19 and TRBJ2-5, with D possibly TRBD2 on 6 matching bases. CDR3 length: 14 residues. Looked up from germline, CDR1 is LNHDA and CDR2 is SQIVND (reference sequence). The germline V and J ends were trimmed by 1 base and 1 base, with 7 bases remaining between them.

Ten or more counts support this clonotype. The chain uses TRBV12-3 or TRBV12-4 and TRBJ2-3; D perhaps matches TRBD2 (7 bases). V was pared by 6 bases and J by 5 bases, with 24 bases between. This CDR3 has 17 residues. For the CDR3, the DNA is TGTGCCAGCAGCCTCACAGCGGGGACAAACACGGTAGATACGCAGTATTTT. Translation: CASSLTAGTNTVDTQYF.

This clonotype was recorded many times. This sequence joins TRBV30 and TRBJ1-1, with TRBD1 as a possible D gene (6 bases). The ends were cut back, 3 bases at V and 4 bases at J, with 12 bases in the middle. Germline V gives CDR1 GTSNPN, CDR2 SVGIG (reference sequence). This CDR3 contains 13 residues. The DNA for the CDR3 is TGTGCCTGGAGCTGGGAGGGGGGCACTGAAGCTTTCTTT. Its protein is CAWSWEGGTEAFF.

In this sample, this clonotype turned up many times. The CDR3: CASSPAGGQETQYF. CDR3 sequence (DNA): TGTGCCAGCAGCCCAGCGGGAGGGCAAGAGACCCAGTACTTC. This rearrangement joins TRBV6-5 to TRBJ2-5, with TRBD2 matching 10 bases. From germline, CDR1 is MNHEY and CDR2 SVGAGI. CDR3 size: 14 residues. V was pared by 6 bases and J by 2 bases, with 3 bases of the junction left unmatched.

This clonotype was seen repeatedly, ten times or more. V and J are TRBV10-3 and TRBJ2-5, with D perhaps TRBD1 (6 bases). Germline V gene data show CDR1 as ENHRY and CDR2 as SYGVKD. The CDR3 runs 14 residues. V was shortened by 10 bases and J by 0 bases, with 15 bases between the two germline ends. CDR3 loop: CATKLGQNQETQYF. The CDR3 nucleotides read TGTGCCACGAAGCTGGGACAAAACCAAGAGACCCAGTACTTC.

This clonotype was picked up many times. The CDR3 nucleotides are TGCGCCAGCAGCCAAGAAGGTGGCAGAGCCTACGAGCAGTACTTC. Protein product: CASSQEGGRAYEQYF. J is TRBJ2-7 and V is TRBV4-1; D is uncertain. Trimming removed 0 bases at V and 2 bases at J, with 11 bases between. Germline V gene lookup returns CDR1 MGHRA and CDR2 YSYEKL. This CDR3 contains 15 residues.

The chain joins TRBV19 to TRBJ2-7, with 10 bases identical to TRBD1. Germline assignment: CDR1 LNHDA and CDR2 SQIVND (reference sequence). The CDR3 contains 15 residues. V was pared by 4 bases and J by 4 bases, with 7 bases of the junction left unmatched. The CDR3 DNA reads TGTGCCAGTAGTACAACGACAGGGGGCTGGTACGAGCAGTACTTC. Translating it yields CASSTTTGGWYEQYF.